This TCR beta chain is drawn from a study of cytomegalovirus exposure and HLA in healthy donors. Deletions cut 0 bases from V and 1 base from J, with 9 bases between. Germline CDR1 KGHSH, CDR2 LQKENI. The CDR3 has 16 amino acids. The PCR contained 60 Vbeta and 13 Jbeta primers. Profiled with immunoSEQ multiplex PCR; TCRdb holds only in-frame clones, not every one. This table holds fewer than 180,000 clones, roughly three quarters found once. The sequencing input was PBMCs. This TCR was sampled from a human donor in good health. This rearrangement joins TRBV18 to TRBJ2-2, with a possible D match to TRBD1 (5 bases). CDR3 in amino acids: CASSPPSGQNTGELFF. The CDR3, as DNA: TGTGCCAGCTCACCACCTTCAGGACAGAACACCGGGGAGCTGTTTTTT.